This T cell receptor beta chain was obtained from a study of CD8 T cells in ankylosing spondylitis. The CDR3 totals 12 residues. Looked up from germline, CDR1 is DFQATT and CDR2 is SNEGSKA (reference sequence). V was shortened by 6 bases and J by 1 base, with 9 bases between the two germline ends. TCRdb redid the calling of the 5' RACE reads with MiXCR, one entry per CDR3 protein. The data contain a few hundred thousand distinct CDR3 sequences, 24% of them singletons. This clonotype was counted ten times or more. The TCR was taken from a male donor with ankylosing spondylitis or in good health (not recorded which). V and J are TRBV20-1 and TRBJ2-5; D gene uncertain. Sequences were obtained from blood, either unsorted or a sorted T cell fraction (not recorded which). The CDR3 DNA reads TGCAGTGCGTGGATCCTCCAAGAGACCCAGTACTTC. This gives the protein CSAWILQETQYF.